This T cell receptor beta chain was sequenced in a study of blood T cell repertoires in COVID-19. Study background: The origin of the acute and convalescent COVID-19 samples was the United States, Italy and Spain. T cells, B-cell-depleted T cells, or PBMCs provided the cDNA or gDNA that served as material.

How the authors handled the data: The assay estimated nucleated cells by amplifying reference gene primers. Clones were sequenced by immunoSEQ multiplex PCR, and TCRdb holds only the in-frame ones, with some missing. D and trimming were read from the DNA, whereas the V and J calls and clone size are those reported in that table. In the table there are over 400,000 clones, about 89% of which are singletons. CDR3 length: 14 amino acids. The V gene lost 4 bases and the J gene lost 1 base, with 10 bases spanning the gap. Germline V CDR1 and CDR2: KGHSH, LQKENI. This clone was detected only a few times. The chain couples TRBV18 to TRBJ1-1, with a possible D match to TRBD1 (5 bases). Sequencing was carried out using peripheral blood. The receptor comes from a woman between 50 and 59 years old with COVID-19, enrolled during active disease. CDR3 sequence reads: CASSRLQENTEAFF. The CDR3, as DNA: TGTGCCAGCTCACGATTACAGGAGAACACTGAAGCTTTCTTT.